This TCR beta chain was observed in a study of CD8 T cells in Susac syndrome. Roughly 0.45 to 1 ug RNA was reverse transcribed with random hexamers. TCRdb used MiXCR to reprocess the immunoSEQ multiplex PCR reads, holding one entry per CDR3 protein. Here the sample spans 150,000 to 200,000 distinct CDR3 sequences, 90% to 95% being singletons. The CDR3 is 15 residues long. V shed 0 bases and J 2 bases; nucleotides not matched to a gene: 1. CDR1 is ENHRY, CDR2 SYGVKD, per germline. The TCR originated in a human donor in good health. The sample taken for sequencing was CD4+ T cells from PBMCs. The chain has TRBV10-3 and TRBJ2-7; TRBD1 matches at 10 bases. The CDR3 spells CAISESGQGTYEQYF. For the CDR3, the DNA is TGTGCCATCAGTGAGTCGGGACAGGGGACCTACGAGCAGTACTTC.